These 10 T cell receptor beta chains share one sample of origin, sequenced in a study of T cells after yellow fever vaccination. MiXCR was run by TCRdb on the 5' RACE reads, yielding one entry per CDR3 protein. The sample consists of 150,000 or so distinct CDR3 sequences, approximately 6.8% of them appearing once. The source was CD4+ T cells sorted from PBMCs, collected 5 to 6 days after the first yellow fever vaccination. All receptors derive from a man aged 18-30 years who received the YFV17D yellow fever vaccine.

This clonotype was seen a few times. At one end, the junction sequence differs from germline, possibly due to a read error. V usage is TRBV5-6 and J usage is TRBJ2-1; D might be TRBD1 or TRBD2, each matching 5 bases. Germline CDR1 SGHDT, CDR2 YYEEEE. This CDR3 has 13 residues. In DNA, the CDR3 is TGTGCCAGCAACTTGGGGGTTAAGGGAGTACGGTTCTTC. Its translation: CASNLGVKGVRFF.

The V call is TRBV2, the J call TRBJ1-3; D is unresolved. The CDR3 runs to 14 residues. V lost 5 bases, J lost 4 bases, and 12 bases lay in between. Per the germline V gene, CDR1 is SNHLY and CDR2 is FYNNEI. Here the CDR3 DNA reads TGTGCCAGCAGTCTTCAGGCACCCGGAAACACCATATATTTT. As protein: CASSLQAPGNTIYF.

This clonotype was detected ten times or more. V usage is TRBV7-6 and J usage is TRBJ2-3; 7 nucleotides align to TRBD2. The germline gives CDR1 SGHVS, CDR2 FNYEAQ. The CDR3 is made up of 15 amino acids. V was clipped by 2 bases and J by 0 bases; unmatched bases: 2. The DNA for the CDR3 is TGTGCCAGCAGCTTAAGCGGGATGAGCACAGATACGCAGTATTTT. It specifies CASSLSGMSTDTQYF.

The V call is TRBV7-2, the J call TRBJ2-2; D remains ambiguous. The CDR3 loop spans 14 amino acids. Germline assignment: CDR1 SGHTA and CDR2 FQGNSA. Trimming took off 1 base at V and 6 bases at J, with 9 bases between the two ends. CDR3 coding DNA: TGTGCCAGCAGCTTAGTTTTTGAGTCCGGGGAGCTGTTTTTT. This codes for CASSLVFESGELFF.

This clonotype came up many times. CDR3 amino acids: CASSISGTDYNEQFF. CDR3 nucleotide sequence: TGCGCCAGCAGCATATCCGGGACGGACTACAATGAGCAGTTCTTC. This chain joins TRBV5-1 and TRBJ2-1; D assignment may be TRBD1 or TRBD2 (5 bases each). The CDR3 is 15 residues long. The V and J ends lost 4 bases and 3 bases respectively, with 14 bases between them. Germline loops: CDR1 SGHRS, CDR2 YFSETQ.

In DNA form, the CDR3 reads TGCGCCAGCAGCCCGGAAAGGGCCGATGAGCAGTTCTTC. Translated: CASSPERADEQFF. The chain couples TRBV5-1 to TRBJ2-1, with no clear D. The ends were cut back, 4 bases at V and 8 bases at J, with 13 bases in the middle. CDR3 length: 13 amino acids. CDR1 is SGHRS, CDR2 YFSETQ, per germline.

The chain carries TRBV6-1 and TRBJ1-3; D possibly corresponds to TRBD1 (6 bases). Germline loops: CDR1 MNHNS, CDR2 SASEGT. The V end lost 7 bases, the J end lost 3 bases, and 19 bases lay between the germline ends. The CDR3 loop spans 16 amino acids. CDR3 in DNA: TGTGCCAGCAACCCCAGCCTCCGGGACATTGGAAACACCATATATTTT. It encodes CASNPSLRDIGNTIYF.

This clonotype was detected ten times or more. The rearrangement uses TRBV6-5 and TRBJ1-1; no clear D gene. Trimming left V 0 bases short and J 6 bases short, with 14 bases between. The CDR3 spans 15 residues. Per the germline V gene, CDR1 is MNHEY and CDR2 is SVGAGI. DNA of the CDR3: TGTGCCAGCAGTTACTCGAGTAGTGGAAACGCTGAAGCTTTCTTT. It yields the protein CASSYSSSGNAEAFF.

This clonotype appeared a few times. One junction end does not reproduce the germline sequence, and a read error may be involved. The chain couples TRBV4-3 to TRBJ2-3; 7 nucleotides line up with TRBD2. Germline CDR1 and CDR2: LGHNA and YSLEER. The CDR3 totals 13 residues. In nucleotides, the CDR3 is TGCGCCACCAGCCGGGAGGACACAGATACGCAGTATTTT. Its translation: CATSREDTDTQYF.

The table lists this clonotype with many counts. The chain recombines TRBV18 with TRBJ2-3, with 7 bases fitting TRBD1. The J segment lost 2 bases and the V segment lost 8 bases, leaving 7 bases of the junction unmatched. The CDR3 totals 14 residues. Germline V gene sequence: CDR1 KGHSH, CDR2 LQKENI. Here the CDR3 reads CASKEGQPTDTQYF. CDR3 DNA: TGTGCCAGCAAAGAGGGACAGCCCACAGATACGCAGTATTTT.